This is a list of T cell receptor beta chains from one sample in a study of blood T cell repertoires in COVID-19. Data came from immunoSEQ multiplex PCR; TCRdb stores just in-frame clones and leaves some out. The table has fewer than 200,000 clones, around 82% seen once. Sequencing was performed on PBMCs or T cells enriched from blood (not recorded which). Every receptor here comes from a woman aged 60-75 years with acute COVID-19. Each CDR3 is given with its conserved first and last residue. The D gene is left open where the match is weak. The size field is filled for only some rows; it gives once, few, many or a size class.

d_call clone_size j_call v_call cdr3_nt cdr3_aa
TRBD1 . TRBJ2-1 TRBV24-1 TGTGCCACCAGCGGCCGGGACAGAAAGTACAATGAGCAGTTCTTC CATSGRDRKYNEQFF
TRBD1 . TRBJ1-1 TRBV10-1 TGCGCCAGCAGTGAGGACGGACAGGGGAAACGGGGAGCTTTCTTT CASSEDGQGKRGAFF
TRBD1 . TRBJ1-5 TRBV3-1/TRBV3-2 TGTGCCAGCAGCCAGACAGGGGAAGGTAAGCCCCAGCATTTT CASSQTGEGKPQHF
. many TRBJ2-7 TRBV6-6 TGTGCCAGCAGTTACTCTAGAGGATACGAGCAGTACTTC CASSYSRGYEQYF
. . TRBJ1-5 TRBV5-6 TGTGCCAGCAGCTTTACAGGGAACAATCAGCCCCAGCATTTT CASSFTGNNQPQHF
. . TRBJ2-7 TRBV9 TGTGCCAGCAGCGTAGTAGATCAGGGTTACGAGCAGTACTTC CASSVVDQGYEQYF
. . TRBJ1-2 TRBV7-2 TGTGCCAGCAGCAACGAGTTGGGGGGAGGAACGGGCTACACCTTC CASSNELGGGTGYTF
. . TRBJ1-1 TRBV21-1 TGTGCCACCTTGGACAGGGCGAACACTGAAGCTTTCTTT CATLDRANTEAFF
. . TRBJ1-1 TRBV9 TGTGCCAGCAGCGTAGTGGGGGGGTGGACTGAAGCTTTCTTT CASSVVGGWTEAFF
. . TRBJ1-5 TRBV19 TGTGCCAGTAGTCCCTCCACCTTAGCGCATCAGCCCCAGCATTTT CASSPSTLAHQPQHF
. . TRBJ2-1 TRBV4-3 TGCGCCAGCAGCCAAGTAAACATCCCGTACAATGAGCAGTTCTTC CASSQVNIPYNEQFF
. . TRBJ1-6 TRBV12-3/TRBV12-4 TGTGCCAGCAGTTATGCGAATTCACCCCTCCACTTT CASSYANSPLHF
. . TRBJ1-1 TRBV7-8 TGTGCCAGCAGCCAACGACGAGCGGGCACTGAAGCTTTCTTT CASSQRRAGTEAFF
. . TRBJ2-1 TRBV24-1 TGTGCCTCCTCTTCACGGAATGAGCAGTTCTTC CASSSRNEQFF
TRBD2 few TRBJ2-5 TRBV3-1/TRBV3-2 TGTGCCAGCAGCCAAGGCGGGGGATACGGGGAGACCCAGTACTTC CASSQGGGYGETQYF
. . TRBJ2-4 TRBV19 TGTGCCAGTAGTCGCCGCGGCAAAAACATTCAGTACTTC CASSRRGKNIQYF
TRBD2 . TRBJ2-7 TRBV24-1 TGTGCCACCAGTGATTCCCGACTAGCGGGAGGGCTTGGCGAGCAGTACTTC CATSDSRLAGGLGEQYF
. . TRBJ2-3 TRBV7-9 TGTGCCAGCAGCCCCCCCTCGTCCACAGATACGCAGTATTTT CASSPPSSTDTQYF
TRBD2 few TRBJ2-1 TRBV4-1 TGCGCCAGCAGCCAAGGACTAGCGGGGGCCTTGGATGAGCAGTTCTTC CASSQGLAGALDEQFF
TRBD1 . TRBJ1-1 TRBV9 TGTGCCAGCAGCGTGGGTGTCGGGACAGGGGGGAGGAACACTGAAGCTTTCTTT CASSVGVGTGGRNTEAFF
TRBD1 . TRBJ1-2 TRBV19 TGTGCCAGTAGTATAAAAGGGACAGGGAATAACTATGGCTACACCTTC CASSIKGTGNNYGYTF
TRBD1 . TRBJ1-1 TRBV27 TGTGCCAGCAGTTTGCCCCGGGACAGGGGGCGAGCTGAAGCTTTCTTT CASSLPRDRGRAEAFF
. . TRBJ2-7 TRBV4-1 TGCGCCAGCAGCCAAGGATCCCGGGACTACGAGCAGTACTTC CASSQGSRDYEQYF
TRBD1 . TRBJ1-2 TRBV28 TGTGCCAGCAGTTTATTAGCGGGACAGGGCCATGGCTACACCTTC CASSLLAGQGHGYTF
. . TRBJ1-3 TRBV21-1 TGTGCCAGGGGGGGTGTCGGGACGGATCAACCTGCCTCTGGAAACACCATATATTTT CARGGVGTDQPASGNTIYF
. few TRBJ1-6 TRBV4-3 TGCGCCAGCAGCCAAGAGGGGCGGAACAATAATTCACCCCTCCACTTT CASSQEGRNNNSPLHF
TRBD2 . TRBJ2-1 TRBV25-1 TGTGCCAGCAGGGAATCCGGGACTAGCGGGATCTACAATGAGCAGTTCTTC CASRESGTSGIYNEQFF
. . TRBJ2-3 TRBV2 TGTGCCAGCAGCCCTCGCACAGATACGCAGTATTTT CASSPRTDTQYF
. . TRBJ1-6 TRBV9 TGTGCCAGCGGGGCGAATTCACCCCTCCACTTT CASGANSPLHF